This T cell receptor (beta chain) was documented in a study of identical twins. Study findings and constraints: Partly confounded zero-insertion analyses could result from invariant MAIT and iNKT cells. Carriage of fewer insertions was seen in abundant cord blood beta clonotypes, whereas memory repertoires showed none. The study drew conclusions from cross-sectional statistical analysis, not from following the same donors.

Germline CDR1 MNHNS, CDR2 SASEGT. The V and J ends lost 3 bases and 4 bases respectively, with 9 bases between them. The CDR3 runs 13 residues. From the 5' RACE reads, TCRdb called clonotypes with MiXCR, one entry per CDR3 protein. This sample carries around 1.7 million distinct CDR3 sequences, about 30% of them seen once, and the ten largest clones take about 0.25%. This clonotype came up a few times. What it binds is not known. The clonotype was recovered from a newborn girl in good health. This chain connects TRBV6-1 to TRBJ1-2; D gene ambiguous. Input material: cord blood. The CDR3 DNA reads as TGTGCCAGCAGTGATGGGTTTCGCTATGGCTACACCTTC. Protein sequence: CASSDGFRYGYTF.